This T cell receptor beta chain derives from a study of blood T cell repertoires in COVID-19. Study context: Nucleic acid was either cDNA or gDNA, and it came from T cells, B-cell-depleted T cells, or PBMCs.

After removal of 6 bases from V and 5 bases from J, the junction contained 9 bases not matched to a gene. Per germline, CDR1 SGHNT and CDR2 YYREEE (reference sequence). The CDR3 contains 14 residues. Under the authors' procedure: Amplification from reference gene primers served as the basis for estimated nucleated cell counts. Only in-frame clones appear in the TCRdb table, and some are missing; sequencing was by immunoSEQ multiplex PCR. V and J calls and clone size are copied from that table; D and trimming were computed from the DNA. Among about 100,000 clones, 88% were seen once, and the ten largest hold under 3%.

The chain links TRBV5-4 to TRBJ1-2; 8 bases agree with TRBD1. Sequenced: peripheral blood. The source of this sequence is a human donor in a cohort sampled during active COVID-19. This chain's CDR3 is CASTVGQGAYGYTF. CDR3 DNA sequence: TGTGCCAGCACCGTGGGGCAGGGGGCTTATGGCTACACCTTC.